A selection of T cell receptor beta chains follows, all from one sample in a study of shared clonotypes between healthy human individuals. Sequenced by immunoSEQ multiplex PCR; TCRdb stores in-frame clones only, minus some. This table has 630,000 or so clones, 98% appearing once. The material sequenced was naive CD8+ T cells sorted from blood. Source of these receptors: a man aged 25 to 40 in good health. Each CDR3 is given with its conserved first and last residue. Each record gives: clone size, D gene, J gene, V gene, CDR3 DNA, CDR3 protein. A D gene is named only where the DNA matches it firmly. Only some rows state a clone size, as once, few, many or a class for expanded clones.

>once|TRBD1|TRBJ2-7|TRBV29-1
TGCAGCGTGGCCCGGACAGGGGGCTTCTACGAGCAGTACTTC
CSVARTGGFYEQYF
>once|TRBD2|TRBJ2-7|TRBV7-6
TGTGCCAGCAGCCCGGCCAGCACTAGCGGTCCCTACGAGCAGTACTTC
CASSPASTSGPYEQYF
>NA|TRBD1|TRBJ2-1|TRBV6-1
TGTGCCAGCAGTGAATTAGGGACAGGAAATGAGCAGTTCTTC
CASSELGTGNEQFF
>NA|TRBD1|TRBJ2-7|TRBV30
TGTGCCTGGAGTACCGGGACAGGGGAGTTATACGAGCAGTACTTC
CAWSTGTGELYEQYF
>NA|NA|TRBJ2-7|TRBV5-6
TGTGCCAGCAGCCCAGGACTGGCCGAGCAGTACTTC
CASSPGLAEQYF
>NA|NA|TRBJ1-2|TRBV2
TGTGCCAGCAGTGAAGCGACAGACTCTATCTTTGGCTACACCTTC
CASSEATDSIFGYTF
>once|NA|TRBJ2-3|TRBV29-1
TGCAGCGTTGATAAGGGGGATGAAGATACGCAGTATTTT
CSVDKGDEDTQYF
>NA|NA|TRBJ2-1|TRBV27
TGTGCCAGCAGTCTGATAGAGGGTTACAATGAGCAGTTCTTC
CASSLIEGYNEQFF
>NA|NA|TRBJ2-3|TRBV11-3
TGTGCCAGTTCGGGTCCTTACACAGATACGCAGTATTTT
CASSGPYTDTQYF
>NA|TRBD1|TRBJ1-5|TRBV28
TGTGCCAGCCGTCACCAGGGGGCGAGCAATCAGCCCCAGCATTTT
CASRHQGASNQPQHF
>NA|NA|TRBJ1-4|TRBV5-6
TGTGCCAGCAGCTCCCGGCGGTTGGCTAATGAAAAACTGTTTTTT
CASSSRRLANEKLFF
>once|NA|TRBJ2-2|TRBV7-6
TGTGCCAGCAGCTTAAACTCACGGAGGAACACCGGGGAGCTGTTTTTT
CASSLNSRRNTGELFF
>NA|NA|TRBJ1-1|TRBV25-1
TGTGCCAGCAGTTGGGGGGACATAGAGAACACTGAAGCTTTCTTT
CASSWGDIENTEAFF
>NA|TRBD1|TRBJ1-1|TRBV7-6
TGTGCCAGCAGCCGAGACAGGGGTGGAGGGAACACTGAAGCTTTCTTT
CASSRDRGGGNTEAFF
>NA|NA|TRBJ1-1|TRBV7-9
TGTGCCAGCAGCGACACGGAGGGAACTGAAGCTTTCTTT
CASSDTEGTEAFF
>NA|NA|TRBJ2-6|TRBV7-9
TGTGCCAGCGTCTCTGGACATATGGGGGGCGAGGCCAACGTCCTGACTTTC
CASVSGHMGGEANVLTF
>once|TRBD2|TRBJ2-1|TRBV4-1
TGCGCCAGCAGCTTAAGTCCTAGCGGGATCAATGAGCAGTTCTTC
CASSLSPSGINEQFF
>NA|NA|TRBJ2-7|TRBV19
TGTGCCAGTAGTTTAACAGAGGTTGGAAGGACTGGCGCCTACGAGCAGTACTTC
CASSLTEVGRTGAYEQYF
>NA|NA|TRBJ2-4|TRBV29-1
TGCAGCGTAAGAGGGGACGAAAACATTCAGTACTTC
CSVRGDENIQYF
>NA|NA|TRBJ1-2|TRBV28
TGTGCCAGCAGTTTTCGTCTGATAACGGGTGGCTACACCTTC
CASSFRLITGGYTF
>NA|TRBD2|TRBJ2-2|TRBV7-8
TGTGCCAGCAGCTTAGGGGCTAGCGGGAATCCGAACACCGGGGAGCTGTTTTTT
CASSLGASGNPNTGELFF
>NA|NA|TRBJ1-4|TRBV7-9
TGTGCCAGCAGCGACCGGGACGGGTCAGACGGTGAAAAACTGTTTTTT
CASSDRDGSDGEKLFF
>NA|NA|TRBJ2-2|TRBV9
TGTGCCAGCAGCCCCCCGGCCGGGGAGCTGTTTTTT
CASSPPAGELFF
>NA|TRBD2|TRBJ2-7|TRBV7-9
TGTGCCAGCAGCTTACGCAAGAGCGGGAGCTCCTACGAGCAGTACTTC
CASSLRKSGSSYEQYF
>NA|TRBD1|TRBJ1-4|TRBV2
TGTGCCGAGGGCAGGGGGCATGAAAAACTGTTTTTT
CAEGRGHEKLFF